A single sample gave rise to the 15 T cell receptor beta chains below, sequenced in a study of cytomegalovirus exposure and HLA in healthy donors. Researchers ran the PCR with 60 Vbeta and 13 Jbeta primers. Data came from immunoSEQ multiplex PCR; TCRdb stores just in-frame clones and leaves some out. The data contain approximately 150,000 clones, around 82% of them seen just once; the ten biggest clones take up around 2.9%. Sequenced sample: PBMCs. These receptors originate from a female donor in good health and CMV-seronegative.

The CDR3 nucleotides read TGCGCCAGCAGTGAAGGAGGCAGGGGAGCTTTCTTT. Translating it yields CASSEGGRGAFF. The chain is built from TRBV10-1 and TRBJ1-1; possible D gene TRBD1, 6 bases. The V gene lost 3 bases and the J gene lost 10 bases, with 12 bases spanning the gap. Germline CDR1 reads WNHNN; CDR2 reads SYGVQD (reference sequence). The CDR3 runs to 12 residues.

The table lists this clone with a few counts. This CDR3 reads CASSLSPLGGVNTEAFF. CDR3 in DNA: TGTGCCAGCAGCTTATCCCCTCTAGGAGGGGTGAACACTGAAGCTTTCTTT. This chain links TRBV7-3 with TRBJ1-1; D might be TRBD1 (5 bases). The CDR3 has 17 amino acids. Trimming pared 2 bases from V and 0 bases from J, leaving 16 bases between. Germline V gene sequence: CDR1 SGHTA, CDR2 FQGTGA.

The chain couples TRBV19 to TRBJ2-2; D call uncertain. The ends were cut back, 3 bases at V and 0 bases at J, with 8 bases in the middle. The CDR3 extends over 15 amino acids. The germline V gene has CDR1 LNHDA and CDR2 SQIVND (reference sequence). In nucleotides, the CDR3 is TGTGCCAGTAGTATTGGCACGACGAACACCGGGGAGCTGTTTTTT. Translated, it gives CASSIGTTNTGELFF.

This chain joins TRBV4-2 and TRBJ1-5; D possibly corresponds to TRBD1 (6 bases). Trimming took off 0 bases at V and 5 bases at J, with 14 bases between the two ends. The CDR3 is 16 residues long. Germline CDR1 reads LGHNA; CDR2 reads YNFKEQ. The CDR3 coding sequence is TGTGCCAGCAGCCAAGATCAGGGGTCAGGGGATCAGCCCCAGCATTTT. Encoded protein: CASSQDQGSGDQPQHF.

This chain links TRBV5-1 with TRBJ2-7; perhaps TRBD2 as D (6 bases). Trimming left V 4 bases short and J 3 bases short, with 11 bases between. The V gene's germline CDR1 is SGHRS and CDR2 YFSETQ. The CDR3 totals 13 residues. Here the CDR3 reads CASSGGLNYEQYF. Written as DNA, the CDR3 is TGCGCCAGCAGCGGGGGACTTAACTACGAGCAGTACTTC.

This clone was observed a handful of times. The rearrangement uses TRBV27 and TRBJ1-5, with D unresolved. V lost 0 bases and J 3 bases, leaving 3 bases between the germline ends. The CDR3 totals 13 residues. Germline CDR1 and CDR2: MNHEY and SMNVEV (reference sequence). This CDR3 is CASSLSYNQPQHF. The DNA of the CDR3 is TGTGCCAGCAGTTTATCGTACAATCAGCCCCAGCATTTT.

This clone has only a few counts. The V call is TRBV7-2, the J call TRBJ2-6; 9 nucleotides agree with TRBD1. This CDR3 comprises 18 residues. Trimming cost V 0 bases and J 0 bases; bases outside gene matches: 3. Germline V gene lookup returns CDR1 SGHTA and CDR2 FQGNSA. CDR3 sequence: CASSLAAGQGSGANVLTF. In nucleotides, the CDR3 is TGTGCCAGCAGCTTAGCGGCGGGACAGGGCTCTGGGGCCAACGTCCTGACTTTC.

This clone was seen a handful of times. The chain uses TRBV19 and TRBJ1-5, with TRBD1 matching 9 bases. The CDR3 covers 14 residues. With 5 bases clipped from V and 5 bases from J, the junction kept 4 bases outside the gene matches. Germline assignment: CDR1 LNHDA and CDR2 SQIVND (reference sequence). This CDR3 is CASSAGQGYQPQHF. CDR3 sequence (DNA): TGTGCCAGTAGTGCCGGACAGGGGTATCAGCCCCAGCATTTT.

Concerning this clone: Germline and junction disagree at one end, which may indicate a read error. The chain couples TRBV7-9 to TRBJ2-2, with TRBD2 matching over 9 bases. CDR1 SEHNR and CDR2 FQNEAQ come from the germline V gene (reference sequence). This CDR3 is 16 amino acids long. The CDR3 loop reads CSSSLSLAGFPGELFF. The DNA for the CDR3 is TGTTCCAGCAGCTTATCTCTAGCGGGATTCCCCGGGGAGCTGTTTTTT. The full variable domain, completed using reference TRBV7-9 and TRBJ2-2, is DTGVSQNPRHKITKRGQNVTFRCDPISEHNRLYWYRQTLGQGPEFLTYFQNEAQLEKSRLLSDRFSAERPKGSFSTLEIQRTEQGDSAMYLCSSSLSLAGFPGELFFGEGSRLTVL.

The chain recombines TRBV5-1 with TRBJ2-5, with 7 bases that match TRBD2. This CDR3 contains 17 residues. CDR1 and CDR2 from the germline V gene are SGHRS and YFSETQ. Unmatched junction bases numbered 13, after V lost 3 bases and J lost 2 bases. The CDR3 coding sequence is TGCGCCAGCAGCTCTACCGGGACTACTTCTTTTCAAGAGACCCAGTACTTC. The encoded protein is CASSSTGTTSFQETQYF.

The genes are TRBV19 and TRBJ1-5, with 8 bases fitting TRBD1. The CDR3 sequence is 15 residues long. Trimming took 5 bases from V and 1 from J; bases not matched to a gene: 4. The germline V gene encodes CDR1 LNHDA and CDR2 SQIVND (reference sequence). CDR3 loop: CASSLGTGSNQPQHF. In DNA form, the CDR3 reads TGTGCCAGTAGTCTCGGGACAGGCAGCAATCAGCCCCAGCATTTT.

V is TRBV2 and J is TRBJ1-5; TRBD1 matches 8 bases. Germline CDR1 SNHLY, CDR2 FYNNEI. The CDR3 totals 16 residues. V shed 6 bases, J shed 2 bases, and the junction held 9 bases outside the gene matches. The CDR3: CASRGPGGTGNQPQHF. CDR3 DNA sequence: TGTGCCAGCAGGGGCCCAGGGGGCACGGGCAATCAGCCCCAGCATTTT.

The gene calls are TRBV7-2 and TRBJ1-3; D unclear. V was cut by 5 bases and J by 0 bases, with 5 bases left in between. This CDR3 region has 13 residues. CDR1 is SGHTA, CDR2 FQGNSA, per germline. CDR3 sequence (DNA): TGTGCCAGCAGCCACAGCTCTGGAAACACCATATATTTT. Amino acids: CASSHSSGNTIYF.

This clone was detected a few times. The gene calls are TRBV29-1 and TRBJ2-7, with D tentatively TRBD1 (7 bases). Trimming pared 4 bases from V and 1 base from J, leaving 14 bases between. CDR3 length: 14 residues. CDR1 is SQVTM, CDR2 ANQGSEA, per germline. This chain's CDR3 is CSVGRDSASYEQYF. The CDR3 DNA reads TGCAGCGTTGGGAGGGACAGCGCATCCTACGAGCAGTACTTC.

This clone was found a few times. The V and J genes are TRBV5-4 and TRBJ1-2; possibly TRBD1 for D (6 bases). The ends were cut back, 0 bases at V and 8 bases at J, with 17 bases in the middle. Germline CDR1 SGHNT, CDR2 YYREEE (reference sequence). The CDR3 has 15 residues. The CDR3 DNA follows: TGTGCCAGCAGCTTGGTGGGCGAGGGGGTTTTCGGCTACACCTTC. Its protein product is CASSLVGEGVFGYTF.